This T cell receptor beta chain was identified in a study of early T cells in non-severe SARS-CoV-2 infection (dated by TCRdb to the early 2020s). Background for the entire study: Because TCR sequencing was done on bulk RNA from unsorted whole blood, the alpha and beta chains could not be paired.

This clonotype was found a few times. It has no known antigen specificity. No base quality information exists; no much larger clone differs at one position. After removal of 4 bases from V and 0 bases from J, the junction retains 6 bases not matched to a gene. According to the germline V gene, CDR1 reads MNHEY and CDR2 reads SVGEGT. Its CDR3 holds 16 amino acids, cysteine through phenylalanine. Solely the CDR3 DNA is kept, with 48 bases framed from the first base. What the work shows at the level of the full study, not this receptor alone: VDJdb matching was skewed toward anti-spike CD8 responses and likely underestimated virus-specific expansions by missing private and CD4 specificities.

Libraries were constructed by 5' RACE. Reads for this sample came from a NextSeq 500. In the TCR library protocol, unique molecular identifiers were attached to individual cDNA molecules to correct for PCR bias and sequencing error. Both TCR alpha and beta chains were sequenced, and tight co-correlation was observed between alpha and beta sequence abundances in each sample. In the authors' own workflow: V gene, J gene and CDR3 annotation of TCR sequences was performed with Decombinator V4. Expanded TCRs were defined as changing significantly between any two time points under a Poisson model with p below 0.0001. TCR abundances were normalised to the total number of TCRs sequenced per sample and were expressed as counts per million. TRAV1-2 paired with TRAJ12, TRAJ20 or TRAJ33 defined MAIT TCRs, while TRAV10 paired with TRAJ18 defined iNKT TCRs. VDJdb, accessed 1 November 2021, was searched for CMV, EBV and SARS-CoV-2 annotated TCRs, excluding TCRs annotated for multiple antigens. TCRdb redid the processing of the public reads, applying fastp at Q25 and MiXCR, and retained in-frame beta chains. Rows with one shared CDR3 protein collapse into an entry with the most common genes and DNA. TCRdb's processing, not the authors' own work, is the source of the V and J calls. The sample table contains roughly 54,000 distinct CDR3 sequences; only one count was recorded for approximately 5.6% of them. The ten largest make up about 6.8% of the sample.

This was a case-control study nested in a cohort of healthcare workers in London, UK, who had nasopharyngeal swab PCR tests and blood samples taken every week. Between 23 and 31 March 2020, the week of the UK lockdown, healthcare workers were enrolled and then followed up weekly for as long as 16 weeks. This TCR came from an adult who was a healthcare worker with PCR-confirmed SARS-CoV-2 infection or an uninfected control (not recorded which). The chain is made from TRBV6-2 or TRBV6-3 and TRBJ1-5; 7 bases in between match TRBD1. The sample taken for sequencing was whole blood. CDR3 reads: CASSSIRGDSNQPQHF. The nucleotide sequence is TGTGCCAGCAGTTCGATCAGGGGGGATAGCAATCAGCCCCAGCATTTT.